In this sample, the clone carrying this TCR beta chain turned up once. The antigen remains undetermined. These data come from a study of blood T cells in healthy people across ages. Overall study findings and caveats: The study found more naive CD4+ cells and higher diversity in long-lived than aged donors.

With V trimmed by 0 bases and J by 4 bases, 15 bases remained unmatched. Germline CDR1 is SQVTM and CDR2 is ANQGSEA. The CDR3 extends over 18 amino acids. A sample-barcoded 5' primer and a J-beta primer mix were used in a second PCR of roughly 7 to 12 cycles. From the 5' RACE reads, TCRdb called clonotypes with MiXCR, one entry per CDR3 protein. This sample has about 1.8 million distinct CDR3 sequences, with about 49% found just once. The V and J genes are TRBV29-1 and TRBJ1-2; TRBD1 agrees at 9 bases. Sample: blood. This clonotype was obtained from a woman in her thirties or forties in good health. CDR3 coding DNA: TGCAGCGTTGAAGAGTCCGGAGGGACAGGGATCTATGGCTATGGCTACACCTTC. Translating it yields CSVEESGGTGIYGYGYTF. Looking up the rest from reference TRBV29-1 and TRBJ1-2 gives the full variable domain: SAVISQKPSRDICQRGTSLTIQCQVDSQVTMMFWYRQQPGQSLTLIATANQGSEATYESGFVIDKFPISRPNLTFSTLTVSNMSPEDSSIYLCSVEESGGTGIYGYGYTFGSGTRLTVV.